The present entry profiles one T cell receptor (beta chain) with its context. Treatment meaning: approximately 18 received Ad26.COV2.S at low or high dose, single or two shots; roughly 5 received placebo; per-sample allocation not given. After the first vaccine or placebo injection, samples were drawn on day 63. Donor was an adult aged 18-55 years in Boston. CDR1 is LNHDA, CDR2 SQIVND, per germline (reference sequence). There are 15 residues in the CDR3. Trimming took off 1 base at V and 6 bases at J, with 16 bases between the two ends. Produced via immunoSEQ multiplex PCR; TCRdb's table is partial and in-frame only. The sample consists of a few hundred thousand clones, roughly 90% of them appearing once. The data belong to a study of Ad26.COV2.S vaccination and SARS-CoV-2 variants.

Source: peripheral blood, taken in a trial of Ad26.COV2.S vaccine versus placebo. The chain uses TRBV19 and TRBJ2-7; maybe TRBD1 (5 bases). The sequence was obtained from a person aged 18-60 years who received the Ad26.COV2.S COVID-19 vaccine or a placebo. The DNA of the CDR3 is TGTGCCAGTAGTATAGCGTCAGGGATCGGCGTCGAGCAGTACTTC. The encoded protein is CASSIASGIGVEQYF.